Sequencing of this TCR beta chain was carried out in a study of blood T cell repertoires in COVID-19. Background on the study: In each case, the material was cDNA or gDNA derived from T cells, B-cell-depleted T cells, or PBMCs.

In the original workflow: Estimation of nucleated cell counts was performed using reference gene primer amplification. Repertoires were generated with immunoSEQ multiplex PCR, while TCRdb's copy carries only in-frame clones and drops some. V, J and clone size were drawn from that table, and D and trimming were deduced from the DNA. The sample contains a few hundred thousand clones, about 89% of which appear only once. Germline V CDR1 and CDR2: LGHDT, YNNKEL (reference sequence). V dropped 0 bases and J dropped 2 bases, with 10 bases sitting between them. The CDR3 loop spans 15 amino acids. Sequenced: peripheral blood. This receptor was obtained from a middle-aged man with acute or convalescent COVID-19. The J gene is TRBJ1-2, the V gene TRBV3-1 (or the pseudogene TRBV3-2), with D perhaps matching TRBD1 (5 bases). The CDR3 DNA is TGTGCCAGCAGCCAAGACCAGGGTAGCAACTATGGCTACACCTTC. It encodes CASSQDQGSNYGYTF.